This T cell receptor beta chain emerged from a study of blood T cell repertoires in COVID-19. Method: immunoSEQ multiplex PCR; TCRdb's copy keeps in-frame clones and lacks some. The sample includes 300,000 to 350,000 clones, 80% to 95% of them seen just once. CDR3 length equals 14 residues. V lost 5 bases, J lost 2 bases, and 3 bases stayed unmatched. Germline-derived CDR1 and CDR2 are SGHTA and FQGNSA. Enrollment of patients from Seattle took place during active infection, with longitudinal follow-up. This clonotype originated in a woman between 25 and 40 years old with COVID-19, enrolled during active disease. The rearrangement links TRBV7-2 to TRBJ2-7; 10 bases map to TRBD2. The sequenced material came from peripheral blood. The CDR3 sequence: CASSPLAGAYEQYF. Written as DNA, the CDR3 is TGTGCCAGCAGCCCCCTAGCGGGGGCCTACGAGCAGTACTTC.